These T cell receptor beta chains were read from a single sample in a study of blood T cell repertoires in COVID-19. Repertoires were generated with immunoSEQ multiplex PCR, while TCRdb's copy carries only in-frame clones and drops some. The table shows approximately 170,000 clones, with approximately 82% occurring only once. The sample comprised peripheral blood. All receptors come from an elderly woman with active or convalescent COVID-19. The CDR3 runs from the conserved cysteine through the conserved F or W. The order of the fields is J gene, D gene, V gene, clone size, CDR3 DNA, CDR3 protein. A D gene is named only where the DNA matches it firmly. Some rows have no size entry. The others give once, few or many, or a class for an expanded clone.

j_call: TRBJ2-2
d_call: TRBD2
v_call: TRBV11-2
clone_size: NA
cdr3_nt: TGTGCCAGCAGCTTAGAGAGCGGGAGGGCCCGGGAGCTGTTTTTT
cdr3_aa: CASSLESGRARELFF

j_call: TRBJ1-2
d_call: NA
v_call: TRBV5-1
clone_size: NA
cdr3_nt: TGCGCCAGCAGCGGGGCATTACGGGATGGCTACACCTTC
cdr3_aa: CASSGALRDGYTF

j_call: TRBJ2-5
d_call: TRBD1
v_call: TRBV7-2
clone_size: NA
cdr3_nt: TGTGCCAGCAGCCAGACAGGGGGGGAGACCCAGTACTTC
cdr3_aa: CASSQTGGETQYF

j_call: TRBJ1-5
d_call: NA
v_call: TRBV24-1
clone_size: NA
cdr3_nt: TGTGCCACCAGTGATGGGGGCCTAGATTACAATCAGCCCCAGCATTTT
cdr3_aa: CATSDGGLDYNQPQHF

j_call: TRBJ1-3
d_call: NA
v_call: TRBV10-2
clone_size: once
cdr3_nt: TGCGCCAGCAGTGGTTGGGCTCCTGGAAACACCATATATTTT
cdr3_aa: CASSGWAPGNTIYF

j_call: TRBJ1-1
d_call: NA
v_call: TRBV7-9
clone_size: NA
cdr3_nt: TGTGCCAGCAGTTTCGCTACGATGTCCACTGAAGCTTTCTTT
cdr3_aa: CASSFATMSTEAFF

j_call: TRBJ1-1
d_call: NA
v_call: TRBV19
clone_size: NA
cdr3_nt: TGTGCCAGTAGTCCCCGGGCTGAAGCTTTCTTT
cdr3_aa: CASSPRAEAFF

j_call: TRBJ1-2
d_call: NA
v_call: TRBV9
clone_size: NA
cdr3_nt: TGTGCCAGCTCGAAGGGGAACTATGGCTACACCTTC
cdr3_aa: CASSKGNYGYTF

j_call: TRBJ2-5
d_call: TRBD1
v_call: TRBV5-8
clone_size: NA
cdr3_nt: TGTGCCAGCAGCCGGACAGGGATCGGCATGCAAGAGACCCAGTACTTC
cdr3_aa: CASSRTGIGMQETQYF

j_call: TRBJ2-3
d_call: NA
v_call: TRBV6-2/TRBV6-3
clone_size: NA
cdr3_nt: TGTGCCAGCAGTTTTAGCGTCCCAGATACGCAGTATTTT
cdr3_aa: CASSFSVPDTQYF

j_call: TRBJ1-1
d_call: NA
v_call: TRBV11-2
clone_size: NA
cdr3_nt: TGTGCCAGCAGCCTTAGAGGCCCGGGGGGGGTCACTGAAGCTTTCTTT
cdr3_aa: CASSLRGPGGVTEAFF

j_call: TRBJ2-5
d_call: NA
v_call: TRBV5-1
clone_size: NA
cdr3_nt: TGCGCCAGCAGCTCGACCGGGACAATAGGAGAGACCCAGTACTTC
cdr3_aa: CASSSTGTIGETQYF

j_call: TRBJ1-1
d_call: NA
v_call: TRBV7-2
clone_size: NA
cdr3_nt: TGTGCCAGTAGTACCCCGAACACTGAAGCTTTCTTT
cdr3_aa: CASSTPNTEAFF

j_call: TRBJ2-2
d_call: NA
v_call: TRBV27
clone_size: NA
cdr3_nt: TGTGCCAGCAGTTTTGACAGGACGAACACCGGGGAGCTGTTTTTT
cdr3_aa: CASSFDRTNTGELFF

j_call: TRBJ2-3
d_call: NA
v_call: TRBV3-1/TRBV3-2
clone_size: NA
cdr3_nt: TGTGCCAGCAGCCAAGGGCCATTTGCGGGGTCGCAGTATTTT
cdr3_aa: CASSQGPFAGSQYF

j_call: TRBJ2-1
d_call: TRBD2
v_call: TRBV10-1
clone_size: NA
cdr3_nt: TGCGCCAGCAGTCCAGCGGGAGGCCGGGACAATGAGCAGTTCTTC
cdr3_aa: CASSPAGGRDNEQFF

j_call: TRBJ1-3
d_call: NA
v_call: TRBV5-1
clone_size: NA
cdr3_nt: TGCGCCAGCAGCTTGGGGGCCAGGAACTCTGGAAACACCATATATTTT
cdr3_aa: CASSLGARNSGNTIYF

j_call: TRBJ2-3
d_call: NA
v_call: TRBV5-8
clone_size: NA
cdr3_nt: TGTGCCAGCAGCTTGCTCGGGTCGGAGGGAGATACGCAGTATTTT
cdr3_aa: CASSLLGSEGDTQYF

j_call: TRBJ2-7
d_call: TRBD2
v_call: TRBV5-1
clone_size: NA
cdr3_nt: TGCGCCAGCAGCCCCGGGACTAGCACCTACGAGCAGTACTTC
cdr3_aa: CASSPGTSTYEQYF

j_call: TRBJ2-5
d_call: NA
v_call: TRBV5-8
clone_size: NA
cdr3_nt: TGTGCCAGCAGCTTGGTCCAGGGCCAGACCCAGTACTTC
cdr3_aa: CASSLVQGQTQYF

j_call: TRBJ1-2
d_call: TRBD1
v_call: TRBV11-2
clone_size: NA
cdr3_nt: TGTGCCAGCAGGCCGGGGACAGGGGGGTCACACTATGGCTACACCTTC
cdr3_aa: CASRPGTGGSHYGYTF

j_call: TRBJ2-2
d_call: NA
v_call: TRBV11-2
clone_size: NA
cdr3_nt: TGTGCCAGCAGCTTAGACCAGGTTACCGGGGAGCTGTTTTTT
cdr3_aa: CASSLDQVTGELFF

j_call: TRBJ2-3
d_call: TRBD2
v_call: TRBV25-1
clone_size: once
cdr3_nt: TGTGCCACCGGAGAGTCGGGGGGTTACACAGATACGCAGTATTTT
cdr3_aa: CATGESGGYTDTQYF

j_call: TRBJ2-7
d_call: TRBD1
v_call: TRBV5-4
clone_size: NA
cdr3_nt: TGTGCCAGCAGCCGCTTTTCAGGGACAGGGACCGACGAGCAGTACTTC
cdr3_aa: CASSRFSGTGTDEQYF

j_call: TRBJ2-1
d_call: TRBD2
v_call: TRBV4-1
clone_size: NA
cdr3_nt: TGCGCCAGCAGCCATCTTGGGGCGGGAGTGGGCAATGAGCAGTTCTTC
cdr3_aa: CASSHLGAGVGNEQFF

j_call: TRBJ1-2
d_call: NA
v_call: TRBV19
clone_size: NA
cdr3_nt: TGTGCCAGTAGTATAATCAGCGGAGGCTACACCTTC
cdr3_aa: CASSIISGGYTF

j_call: TRBJ2-7
d_call: NA
v_call: TRBV19
clone_size: NA
cdr3_nt: TGTGCCAGTAGTATTTTTTTTACGGCCGACGGGGAGCAGTACTTC
cdr3_aa: CASSIFFTADGEQYF

j_call: TRBJ1-2
d_call: NA
v_call: TRBV29-1
clone_size: NA
cdr3_nt: TGCAGCACCCAAGAAGGGGGTACGAGTGGCTACACCTTC
cdr3_aa: CSTQEGGTSGYTF

j_call: TRBJ2-7
d_call: NA
v_call: TRBV28
clone_size: NA
cdr3_nt: TGTGCCAGCAGCGAATTGTGGGGTGGGGGCGCAGAGCAGTACTTC
cdr3_aa: CASSELWGGGAEQYF

j_call: TRBJ1-2
d_call: NA
v_call: TRBV11-2
clone_size: NA
cdr3_nt: TGTGCCAGCAGCCCTCCGGGAGGCGCTAACTATGGCTACACCTTC
cdr3_aa: CASSPPGGANYGYTF

j_call: TRBJ2-3
d_call: TRBD2
v_call: TRBV6-6
clone_size: NA
cdr3_nt: TGTGCCAGCAGTTACGTTGGGGGAGCGGGGGCAGATACGCAGTATTTT
cdr3_aa: CASSYVGGAGADTQYF

j_call: TRBJ1-2
d_call: NA
v_call: TRBV3-1/TRBV3-2
clone_size: NA
cdr3_nt: TGTGCCAGCAGCCCTCCTCTGGACAGTTTTATTAACTATGGCTACACCTTC
cdr3_aa: CASSPPLDSFINYGYTF

j_call: TRBJ1-1
d_call: NA
v_call: TRBV2
clone_size: NA
cdr3_nt: TGTGCCAGCAGTCAACTCGCCATGAACACTGAAGCTTTCTTT
cdr3_aa: CASSQLAMNTEAFF

j_call: TRBJ2-5
d_call: NA
v_call: TRBV20-1
clone_size: few
cdr3_nt: TGCAGCGCTTTGGGCCCCGAGACCCAGTACTTC
cdr3_aa: CSALGPETQYF

j_call: TRBJ1-2
d_call: NA
v_call: TRBV28
clone_size: NA
cdr3_nt: TGTGCCAGCAGCTATGGGGGGGCGCAGCTGGCTCTAGGCTACACCTTC
cdr3_aa: CASSYGGAQLALGYTF

j_call: TRBJ1-1
d_call: NA
v_call: TRBV27
clone_size: NA
cdr3_nt: TGTGCCAGCAGTTTACTGGGCCGCGGGAGTGAAGCTTTCTTT
cdr3_aa: CASSLLGRGSEAFF

j_call: TRBJ2-3
d_call: TRBD2
v_call: TRBV7-2
clone_size: NA
cdr3_nt: TGTGCCAGCAGCGTCGATAGCGGGCCCGCGGGGGATACGCAGTATTTT
cdr3_aa: CASSVDSGPAGDTQYF

j_call: TRBJ1-5
d_call: NA
v_call: TRBV3-1/TRBV3-2
clone_size: NA
cdr3_nt: TGTGCCAGCAGCCACCATGGGACATTCAATCAGCCCCAGCATTTT
cdr3_aa: CASSHHGTFNQPQHF

j_call: TRBJ1-1
d_call: NA
v_call: TRBV2
clone_size: NA
cdr3_nt: TGTGCCAGCATGGGCAGGCAGAACACTGAAGCTTTCTTT
cdr3_aa: CASMGRQNTEAFF

j_call: TRBJ1-4
d_call: TRBD1
v_call: TRBV11-2
clone_size: NA
cdr3_nt: TGTGCCAGCAGCTTAGGGGGACAGGCTAATGAAAAACTGTTTTTT
cdr3_aa: CASSLGGQANEKLFF

j_call: TRBJ1-4
d_call: TRBD1
v_call: TRBV6-2/TRBV6-3
clone_size: NA
cdr3_nt: TGTGCCAGCAGTTTCGGACAGGGGGGTGAAAAACTGTTTTTT
cdr3_aa: CASSFGQGGEKLFF

j_call: TRBJ1-5
d_call: TRBD1
v_call: TRBV9
clone_size: once
cdr3_nt: TGTGCCAGCAGCACTGGGGACAGCCTAAATCAGCCCCAGCATTTT
cdr3_aa: CASSTGDSLNQPQHF

j_call: TRBJ1-1
d_call: NA
v_call: TRBV12-5
clone_size: NA
cdr3_nt: TGTGCTAGTGGCCGGGAGGGCACTGAAGCTTTCTTT
cdr3_aa: CASGREGTEAFF

j_call: TRBJ1-1
d_call: TRBD1
v_call: TRBV10-2
clone_size: NA
cdr3_nt: TGCGCCAGCAGGGACAGACAGGGATTTGAAGCTTTCTTT
cdr3_aa: CASRDRQGFEAFF

j_call: TRBJ2-5
d_call: NA
v_call: TRBV10-1
clone_size: NA
cdr3_nt: TGCGCCAGCAGTGTGGGGGGTGGCCAAGAGACCCAGTACTTC
cdr3_aa: CASSVGGGQETQYF

j_call: TRBJ2-7
d_call: NA
v_call: TRBV20-1
clone_size: NA
cdr3_nt: TGCAGTGCTAGTACAGAGTACGAGCAGTACTTC
cdr3_aa: CSASTEYEQYF

j_call: TRBJ1-1
d_call: NA
v_call: TRBV28
clone_size: NA
cdr3_nt: TGTGCCAGCAGTTCCCCCGTGAGACAGGAAGCTTTCTTT
cdr3_aa: CASSSPVRQEAFF

j_call: TRBJ2-1
d_call: TRBD2
v_call: TRBV19
clone_size: NA
cdr3_nt: TGTGCCAGTAGTATCGATCGACTAGCGGGAGGGGTCTACAATGAGCAGTTCTTC
cdr3_aa: CASSIDRLAGGVYNEQFF

j_call: TRBJ1-1
d_call: NA
v_call: TRBV29-1
clone_size: many
cdr3_nt: TGCAGCGTTGAAGATGGGAGGTCGAACACTGAAGCTTTCTTT
cdr3_aa: CSVEDGRSNTEAFF

j_call: TRBJ2-3
d_call: TRBD2
v_call: TRBV9
clone_size: NA
cdr3_nt: TGTGCCAGCAGCGTAGGACCCTGGGGGACTAGCGGGAGAACAGATACGCAGTATTTT
cdr3_aa: CASSVGPWGTSGRTDTQYF